The 30 T cell receptor beta chains listed next were all sequenced from one sample in a study of response to subunit inactivated influenza vaccine. TCRdb redid the calling of the RT-PCR reads with MiXCR, one entry per CDR3 protein. The top ten hold 7.6% of the sample, which has some 600,000 distinct CDR3 sequences, approximately 14% seen once. This sample comprised PBMCs from blood, obtained around 14 days before vaccination. These receptors came from a man in his fifties or sixties who received an inactivated influenza vaccine.

The CDR3 coding sequence is TGCGCCAGCAGCGTGGAGACAGGAGCAAACACTGAAGCTTTCTTT. Protein: CASSVETGANTEAFF. V is TRBV5-1 and J is TRBJ1-1; D perhaps matches TRBD1 (6 bases). The CDR3 totals 15 residues. Per the germline V gene, CDR1 is SGHRS and CDR2 is YFSETQ. The V end lost 4 bases, the J end lost 2 bases, and 15 bases lay between the germline ends.

The chain links TRBV5-1 to TRBJ1-4, with 11 positions matching TRBD1. Germline values: CDR1 SGHRS, CDR2 YFSETQ. The CDR3 is made up of 16 amino acids. J gave up 0 bases and V 4 bases, and 2 bases lay outside the gene matches. The DNA for the CDR3 is TGCGCCAGCAGCGGGACAGGGGGAACAACTAATGAAAAACTGTTTTTT. It encodes CASSGTGGTTNEKLFF.

A few counts support this clonotype. The chain combines TRBV2 with TRBJ2-3; 8 bases line up with TRBD2. The V and J ends lost 3 bases and 6 bases, in that order; junction bases with no gene match: 2. Looked up from germline, CDR1 is SNHLY and CDR2 is FYNNEI. The CDR3 covers 13 residues. This CDR3 reads CASSERGRDTQYF. CDR3 bases: TGTGCCAGCAGTGAGCGCGGGAGGGATACGCAGTATTTT.

This clonotype was detected only a few times. The CDR3 sequence is CASSQPDRHSTSYNEQFF. CDR3 sequence (DNA): TGCGCCAGCAGCCAACCAGACCGCCACAGCACTTCCTACAATGAGCAGTTCTTC. The chain is built from TRBV5-1 and TRBJ2-1; no definite D call. The CDR3 has 18 amino acids. V was pared by 4 bases and J by 1 base, with 21 bases between. Germline CDR1 is SGHRS and CDR2 is YFSETQ.

CDR3 nucleotides: TGCGCCTCATCTAGCGGGAGATTGAATGAGCAGTTCTTC. This translates into CASSSGRLNEQFF. V is TRBV5-1 and J is TRBJ2-1; 10 nucleotides agree with TRBD2. Germline assignment: CDR1 SGHRS and CDR2 YFSETQ. The CDR3 has 13 residues. The V segment lost 10 bases and the J segment 7 bases; nucleotides outside the gene matches: 8.

The sample holds many counts of this clonotype. The chain carries TRBV12-3 or TRBV12-4 and TRBJ1-6; a possible D gene is TRBD1 (6 bases). The V end was cut by 5 bases, the J end by 5 bases, with 10 bases between. This CDR3 is built from 14 residues. This chain's CDR3 is CASSPQGNNSPLHF. The CDR3 coding sequence is TGTGCCAGCAGTCCACAGGGTAATAATTCACCCCTCCACTTT.

Details on this clonotype: The CDR3 does not close with the conserved phenylalanine or tryptophan, likely indicating a read error. The rearrangement joins TRBV7-3 to TRBJ2-3, with a tentative D call TRBD1 (6 bases). Trimming cost V 1 base and J 3 bases, with 11 bases left between them. Germline V CDR1 and CDR2: SGHTA, FQGTGA. The CDR3 runs to 15 residues. The CDR3 bases are TGTGCCAGCAGCTTAAACAGGGAGAATACAGATACGCAGTATCTT. Residues: CASSLNRENTDTQYL.

This clonotype was observed at least ten times. The chain has TRBV28 and TRBJ2-1; D is unresolved. V lost 9 bases and J 0 bases, leaving 9 bases between the germline ends. Germline CDR1 MDHEN, CDR2 SYDVKM. CDR3 length: 13 amino acids. The CDR3: CASLSGSYNEQFF. As DNA, the CDR3 is TGTGCCAGTCTGTCCGGCTCCTACAATGAGCAGTTCTTC. Supplemented by reference TRBV28 and TRBJ2-1, the full variable domain reads DVKVTQSSRYLVKRTGEKVFLECVQDMDHENMFWYRQDPGLGLRLIYFSYDVKMKEKGDIPEGYSVSREKKERFSLILESASTNQTSMYLCASLSGSYNEQFFGPGTRLTVL.

The V gene is TRBV4-3, the J gene TRBJ2-3, with D perhaps matching TRBD1 or TRBD2 (6 bases each). The V and J ends lost 1 base and 0 bases respectively, with 14 bases between them. Germline V gene data show CDR1 as LGHNA and CDR2 as YSLEER. The length of the CDR3 is 17 residues. The CDR3 sequence: CASSQATGGLSTDTQYF. CDR3 bases: TGCGCCAGCAGCCAAGCGACCGGGGGCCTTAGCACAGATACGCAGTATTTT.

This clonotype was detected a few times. The chain recombines TRBV3-1 with TRBJ2-7; D is possibly TRBD2 (5 bases). Germline lookup yields CDR1 LGHDT and CDR2 YNNKEL (reference sequence). The CDR3 is 15 residues long. The germline V and J ends were trimmed by 3 bases and 0 bases, with 12 bases remaining between them. CDR3 bases: TGTGCCAGCAGCCAGTCACCGGGGAGCTCCTACGAGCAGTACTTC. This codes for CASSQSPGSSYEQYF.

This clonotype was seen only a few times. For the CDR3, the DNA is TGCAGCGTTCGGGAGGGCCAGCAGTTCTTC. Amino acids: CSVREGQQFF. The chain joins TRBV29-1 to TRBJ2-1; TRBD2 matches 8 bases. CDR1 is SQVTM and CDR2 is ANQGSEA in the germline V gene. This CDR3 has 10 amino acids. The V segment lost 5 bases and the J segment 11 bases; nucleotides outside the gene matches: 2.

This clonotype was observed a few times. The CDR3 reads CASSQGTGQQETQYF. CDR3 in DNA: TGCGCCAGCAGCCAAGGGACAGGACAACAAGAGACCCAGTACTTC. The rearrangement uses TRBV4-1 and TRBJ2-5, with 7 bases identical to TRBD1. This CDR3 has 15 residues. The trim removed 1 base at V and 2 bases at J, leaving 4 bases unmatched. CDR1 MGHRA and CDR2 YSYEKL come from the germline V gene.

This clonotype was observed a few times. The chain couples TRBV5-6 to TRBJ2-7; no definite D call. The CDR3 loop spans 12 amino acids. V dropped 1 base and J dropped 1 base, with 3 bases sitting between them. Germline-derived CDR1 and CDR2 are SGHDT and YYEEEE. The CDR3 is CASSLWSYEQYF. The CDR3 bases are TGTGCCAGCAGCTTGTGGTCCTACGAGCAGTACTTC.

This clonotype was recorded at least ten times. This chain links TRBV6-2 or TRBV6-3 with TRBJ2-7; a weak D match, TRBD1 (6 bases). The CDR3 covers 19 residues. Trimming took 0 bases from V and 0 from J, leaving 21 bases between them. CDR1 is MNHEY and CDR2 is SVGEGT in the germline V gene. Here the CDR3 reads CASSYSILAEQGSSYEQYF. CDR3 sequence (DNA): TGTGCCAGCAGTTACTCGATCTTAGCCGAACAGGGCTCCTCCTACGAGCAGTACTTC.

This clonotype came up a few times. The CDR3 here is CSARDPTRSDTQYF. The CDR3 nucleotides are TGCAGTGCTAGAGATCCGACTAGGTCAGATACGCAGTATTTT. The V call is TRBV20-1, the J call TRBJ2-3, with D tentatively TRBD2 (6 bases). The V gene's germline CDR1 is DFQATT and CDR2 SNEGSKA (reference sequence). Deletions cut 0 bases from V and 4 bases from J, with 11 bases between. The length of the CDR3 is 14 residues.

This clonotype was detected ten times or more. This chain connects TRBV12-3 or TRBV12-4 to TRBJ2-1; D not certain. The germline V and J ends were trimmed by 2 bases and 0 bases, with 8 bases remaining between them. CDR3 length: 15 residues. CDR3 sequence reads: CASSLLSSSYNEQFF. In DNA, the CDR3 is TGTGCCAGCAGTTTATTGTCTAGCTCCTACAATGAGCAGTTCTTC.

The chain couples TRBV7-8 to TRBJ2-7; D possibly corresponds to TRBD1 (6 bases). The CDR3 has 14 residues. Trimming stripped 5 bases from V and 2 bases from J, with 13 bases between. Germline CDR1 SGHVS, CDR2 FQNEAQ. This CDR3 reads CASSNTGFAYEQYF. In DNA, the CDR3 is TGTGCCAGCAGCAATACAGGGTTTGCCTACGAGCAGTACTTC.

This clonotype has ten or more counts. This rearrangement joins TRBV28 to TRBJ2-1; D not resolved. Germline V lookup: CDR1 MDHEN, CDR2 SYDVKM. The CDR3 length is 15 residues. Trimming left V 7 bases short and J 9 bases short, with 22 bases between. In DNA form, the CDR3 reads TGTGCCAGCAATACCAATCGGGTGGTTTCGGGTGAGCAGTTCTTC. Amino acid sequence: CASNTNRVVSGEQFF.

In this sample, this clonotype turned up a few times. The V and J genes are TRBV5-1 and TRBJ1-1, with TRBD1 matching over 7 bases. The CDR3 runs 15 residues. After removal of 0 bases from V and 0 bases from J, the junction contained 2 bases not matched to a gene. CDR1 is SGHRS, CDR2 YFSETQ, per germline. The CDR3 coding sequence is TGCGCCAGCAGCTTGGGGGACAGTTTGAACACTGAAGCTTTCTTT. This encodes CASSLGDSLNTEAFF.

This chain joins TRBV4-2 and TRBJ2-1; possible D gene TRBD2, 5 bases. Germline CDR1 LGHNA, CDR2 YNFKEQ. This CDR3 is 17 amino acids long. The V end lost 0 bases, the J end lost 1 base, and 13 bases lay between the germline ends. CDR3: CASSQDLAGPSYNEQFF. CDR3 sequence (DNA): TGTGCCAGCAGCCAAGATTTGGCGGGCCCATCCTACAATGAGCAGTTCTTC.

A few counts support this clonotype. V and J are TRBV29-1 and TRBJ1-2; 8 bases align to TRBD1. Germline CDR1 reads SQVTM; CDR2 reads ANQGSEA. V shed 4 bases and J 8 bases; nucleotides not matched to a gene: 3. The CDR3 is 11 amino acids. CDR3 residues: CSVAGTGGYTF. Written as DNA, the CDR3 is TGCAGCGTTGCCGGGACAGGCGGCTACACCTTC.

At least ten counts were recorded for this clonotype. Here the CDR3 reads CASSERTDRNQPQHF. Here the CDR3 DNA reads TGTGCCAGCAGCGAGAGGACGGACCGCAATCAGCCCCAGCATTTT. The genes are TRBV27 and TRBJ1-5; D gene unclear. Germline V CDR1 and CDR2: MNHEY, SMNVEV (reference sequence). The CDR3 loop spans 15 amino acids. V was trimmed by 6 bases and J by 2 bases, leaving 14 bases between them.

In this sample, this clonotype turned up a few times. The V call is TRBV15, the J call TRBJ2-2; D is unclear. Looked up from germline, CDR1 is LNHNV and CDR2 is YYDKDF (reference sequence). The CDR3 extends over 13 amino acids. V was trimmed by 4 bases and J by 7 bases, leaving 10 bases between them. The CDR3 DNA sequence: TGTGCCACCAGCACCGACTTGGGCGGGGAGCTGTTTTTT. Residues: CATSTDLGGELFF.

This clonotype has only a few counts. The chain carries TRBV24-1 and TRBJ2-5; tentative D call: TRBD1 (6 bases). Germline CDR1 KGHDR, CDR2 SFDVKD. V gave up 4 bases and J gave up 2 bases, with 10 bases separating them. The CDR3 sequence is 14 residues long. CDR3 in DNA: TGTGCCACCAGTGACCCGACAGGTCAAGAGACCCAGTACTTC. Protein: CATSDPTGQETQYF.

This clonotype was counted a few times. J is TRBJ2-3 and V is TRBV24-1; 13 nucleotides line up with TRBD2. The CDR3 has 16 amino acids. Trimming at V came to 5 bases and at J to 5 bases, leaving 6 bases not matched to a gene. The germline V gene encodes CDR1 KGHDR and CDR2 SFDVKD. This CDR3 reads CATSALAGGPGDTQYF. CDR3 nucleotides: TGTGCCACCAGTGCACTAGCGGGAGGGCCGGGAGATACGCAGTATTTT.

This clonotype was counted a few times. This chain links TRBV11-2 with TRBJ2-7; 14 bases match TRBD2. Trimming cost V 3 bases and J 2 bases; bases outside gene matches: 9. The CDR3 totals 18 residues. Germline V lookup: CDR1 SGHAT, CDR2 FQNNGV. This CDR3 is CASSFSGLAGAGPYEQYF. CDR3 DNA: TGTGCCAGCAGCTTCTCGGGACTAGCGGGAGCTGGCCCCTACGAGCAGTACTTC.

The chain carries TRBV7-2 and TRBJ2-5; TRBD2 might be the D (6 bases). Germline CDR1 and CDR2: SGHTA and FQGNSA. V was trimmed by 0 bases and J by 5 bases, leaving 10 bases between them. CDR3 length: 14 residues. CDR3 loop: CASSLAPSAETQYF. Written as DNA, the CDR3 is TGTGCCAGCAGCTTAGCACCTAGCGCTGAGACCCAGTACTTC. Supplemented by reference TRBV7-2 and TRBJ2-5, the full variable domain reads GAGVSQSPSNKVTEKGKDVELRCDPISGHTALYWYRQSLGQGLEFLIYFQGNSAPDKSGLPSDRFSAERTGGSVSTLTIQRTQQEDSAVYLCASSLAPSAETQYFGPGTRLLVL.

This clonotype showed up just a few times. The chain employs TRBV9 and TRBJ2-7, with TRBD2 identical over 7 bases. The CDR3 has 15 residues. The germline V gene has CDR1 SGDLS and CDR2 YYNGEE. J gave up 3 bases and V 4 bases, and 10 bases lay outside the gene matches. The CDR3 DNA is TGTGCCAGCAGCCCGCGGGGCGGGGGACTCTACGAGCAGTACTTC. It codes for CASSPRGGGLYEQYF. The variable domain in full, with the rest retrieved from reference TRBV9 and TRBJ2-7, is DSGVTQTPKHLITATGQRVTLRCSPRSGDLSVYWYQQSLDQGLQFLIQYYNGEERAKGNILERFSAQQFPDLHSELNLSSLELGDSALYFCASSPRGGGLYEQYFGPGTRLTVT.

The sample holds a few counts of this clonotype. V gene TRBV7-6 combines with J gene TRBJ2-7; TRBD2 aligns across 7 bases. This CDR3 has 15 residues. V was clipped by 4 bases and J by 1 base; unmatched bases: 7. Germline lookup yields CDR1 SGHVS and CDR2 FNYEAQ. The CDR3 reads CASSSGGEGSYEQYF. The DNA of the CDR3 is TGTGCCAGCAGCTCAGGCGGGGAGGGATCCTACGAGCAGTACTTC.

This clonotype was recorded a few times. The CDR3 coding sequence is TGTGCCAGCAGCGTAGAGAGCGGGGGGCAATACAATGAGCAGTTCTTC. Encoded protein: CASSVESGGQYNEQFF. The V call is TRBV9, the J call TRBJ2-1; TRBD2 aligns across 9 bases. The ends lost 0 bases at V and 4 bases at J; junction bases unmatched: 5. The CDR3 loop spans 16 amino acids. Germline CDR1 reads SGDLS; CDR2 reads YYNGEE.